One sample yielded the 21 T cell receptor beta chains listed below, sequenced in a study of blood T cells in healthy people across ages. A sample-barcoded 5' primer and a J-beta primer mix were used in a second PCR of about 7 to 12 cycles. TCRdb used MiXCR to reprocess the 5' RACE reads, holding one entry per CDR3 protein. Of some 1,000,000 distinct CDR3 sequences detected, about 25% appear once; the ten largest clones hold about 0.69%. These data were also filed under a second study, of T cells of mothers and their children.

Sequences were obtained from blood. All receptors come from a girl aged 2-10 years in good health.

This clonotype was detected a few times. This rearrangement joins TRBV20-1 to TRBJ1-4, with 7 bases fitting TRBD1. The CDR3 is 16 residues long. The germline V gene has CDR1 DFQATT and CDR2 SNEGSKA (reference sequence). Germline trimming cut 5 bases from V and 5 bases from J; bases unmatched to any gene: 14. CDR3 sequence (DNA): TGCAGTGCTGCCTCTATGACAGGGAGATTAAATGAAAAACTGTTTTTT. It codes for CSAASMTGRLNEKLFF.

J is TRBJ2-5 and V is TRBV6-5; 14 positions agree with TRBD2. The CDR3 is 16 residues long. Germline V gene sequence: CDR1 MNHEY, CDR2 SVGAGI. J lost 4 bases, V lost 0 bases, and 1 base had no gene match. The CDR3 DNA reads as TGTGCCAGCAGTTACTCGGGACTAGCGGGAGTAGAGACCCAGTACTTC. It translates to CASSYSGLAGVETQYF.

The gene calls are TRBV29-1 and TRBJ1-4; weak D call: TRBD1 (5 bases). Germline V CDR1 and CDR2: SQVTM, ANQGSEA. V lost 4 bases and J lost 4, with 10 bases in between. The CDR3 totals 13 residues. This CDR3 is CSVGGTVNEKLFF. The CDR3 DNA is TGCAGCGTTGGCGGGACGGTTAATGAAAAACTGTTTTTT.

CDR3 coding DNA: TGTGCCAGCAGGCTTTTTGACGAGCAGTACTTC. Translated, it gives CASRLFDEQYF. The chain uses TRBV7-2 and TRBJ2-5; D is undetermined. TRBJ2-7 matches the DNA end more closely, so the J call is doubtful. The germline V gene encodes CDR1 SGHTA and CDR2 FQGNSA. The length of the CDR3 is 11 residues.

This clonotype was observed a handful of times. The chain employs TRBV5-6 and TRBJ2-4; TRBD1 matches 9 bases. Germline V gene sequence: CDR1 SGHDT, CDR2 YYEEEE. V gave up 5 bases and J gave up 8 bases; unmatched junction bases: 5. This CDR3 comprises 13 residues. The CDR3 coding sequence is TGTGCCAGCAGTACAACAGGGGGCTACATTCAGTACTTC. This translates into CASSTTGGYIQYF.

This chain uses TRBV29-1 with TRBJ2-5; 7 bases map to TRBD2. The end of the DNA aligns better with TRBJ2-7, so the J call may be wrong. The germline CDR1 and CDR2 sequences are SQVTM and ANQGSEA. The CDR3 runs to 12 residues. This chain's CDR3 is CSVGLATYEQYF. The CDR3 DNA follows: TGCAGCGTTGGACTAGCCACCTACGAGCAGTACTTC.

In its sample, this clonotype was seen a few times. The genes are TRBV4-2 and TRBJ2-1; the D is unclear. Trimming left V 0 bases short and J 7 bases short, with 10 bases between. This CDR3 is built from 14 residues. CDR1 and CDR2 (germline): LGHNA, YNFKEQ. This CDR3 reads CASSQDARANEQFF. CDR3 nucleotides: TGTGCCAGCAGCCAAGATGCTAGAGCGAATGAGCAGTTCTTC.

The chain has TRBV7-2 and TRBJ2-1, with 8 bases that match TRBD1. Losses at the gene ends were 5 bases for V and 10 bases for J; bases not matched to a gene: 16. CDR1 is SGHTA and CDR2 is FQGNSA in the germline V gene. CDR3 length equals 16 residues. Here the CDR3 DNA reads TGTGCCAGCAGCCCCCGATGGATGGACAGGGTTCGGGAGCAGTTCTTC. Translation: CASSPRWMDRVREQFF.

The gene calls are TRBV29-1 and TRBJ1-1; D remains unclear. V gave up 6 bases and J gave up 0 bases, with 11 bases separating them. The CDR3 runs 13 residues. Per the germline V gene, CDR1 is SQVTM and CDR2 is ANQGSEA. The CDR3 loop reads CSVRRNMNTEAFF. In DNA, the CDR3 is TGCAGCGTCCGAAGAAACATGAACACTGAAGCTTTCTTT.

The chain links TRBV20-1 to TRBJ2-7, with D perhaps matching TRBD2 (5 bases). The V gene's germline CDR1 is DFQATT and CDR2 SNEGSKA (reference sequence). CDR3 size: 16 residues. With 2 bases removed from V and 0 bases from J, the gap between germline ends came to 17 bases. CDR3 nucleotide sequence: TGCAGTGCTAGATCGAGCGGAGGAACTTTCTCCTACGAGCAGTACTTC. Translated: CSARSSGGTFSYEQYF.

This clonotype turned up a few times. This CDR3 reads CASSLGWDRRNGYTF. The CDR3 bases are TGTGCCAGCAGTTTAGGGTGGGACCGAAGGAATGGCTACACCTTC. The J gene is TRBJ1-2, the V gene TRBV12-3 or TRBV12-4, with D maybe TRBD1 (5 bases). Trimming shortened V by 1 base and J by 6 bases, and 15 bases separated the two germline ends. There are 15 residues in the CDR3.

This clonotype was seen a few times. This chain joins TRBV2 and TRBJ2-1; unclear D gene. V was pared by 4 bases and J by 1 base, with 11 bases between. This CDR3 is built from 15 residues. CDR1 SNHLY and CDR2 FYNNEI come from the germline V gene. This chain's CDR3 is CASSVGAGSYNEQFF. CDR3 DNA: TGTGCCAGCAGTGTTGGAGCTGGGTCCTACAATGAGCAGTTCTTC.

In nucleotides, the CDR3 is TGTGCCAGTAGTATATTTAACATGGAGGAAAGTGGAAACACCATATATTTT. It codes for CASSIFNMEESGNTIYF. The gene calls are TRBV19 and TRBJ1-3, with D hard to call. Trimming took 2 bases from V and 3 from J, leaving 17 bases between them. The CDR3 is 17 residues long. Germline values: CDR1 LNHDA, CDR2 SQIVND (reference sequence).

The J gene is TRBJ2-5, the V gene TRBV12-3 or TRBV12-4; maybe TRBD2 (6 bases). The end of the DNA is better explained by TRBJ2-1, so the J call may be wrong. The CDR3 sequence is 13 residues long. CDR3 sequence reads: CASSFLRDGEQFF. CDR3 sequence (DNA): TGTGCCAGCAGTTTTTTGCGGGATGGTGAGCAGTTCTTC.

The J gene is TRBJ2-5, the V gene TRBV15; 7 bases agree with TRBD1. The J call may be incorrect, as the DNA end agrees better with TRBJ2-1. The CDR3 sequence is 15 residues long. Germline loops: CDR1 LNHNV, CDR2 YYDKDF (reference sequence). The DNA for the CDR3 is TGTGCCACCAGCAGAGACCGGGACAGAGGCGATGAGCAGTTCTTC. It encodes CATSRDRDRGDEQFF.

This clonotype showed up just a few times. This sequence joins TRBV12-3 or TRBV12-4 and TRBJ2-7; 8 nucleotides align to TRBD2. CDR3 length: 16 residues. Losses at the gene ends were 4 bases for V and 3 bases for J; bases not matched to a gene: 11. CDR3 nucleotide sequence: TGTGCCAGCAGTTCCACCGTAGCGGGGAGCCTCTACGAGCAGTACTTC. Its protein product is CASSSTVAGSLYEQYF.

The chain joins TRBV7-6 to TRBJ2-3; 7 nucleotides agree with TRBD2. CDR1 SGHVS and CDR2 FNYEAQ come from the germline V gene. This CDR3 spans 18 amino acids. The V and J ends lost 7 bases and 11 bases, in that order; junction bases with no gene match: 27. The CDR3 sequence: CASKPLGLSGRDYAGQYF. Here the CDR3 DNA reads TGTGCCAGCAAACCCTTGGGCCTCAGCGGGCGGGACTACGCGGGGCAGTATTTT.

A few counts support this clonotype. The J gene is TRBJ2-1, the V gene TRBV11-2, with TRBD2 matching 7 bases. J gave up 4 bases and V 1 base, and 7 bases lay outside the gene matches. CDR1 and CDR2 (germline): SGHAT, FQNNGV. The CDR3 contains 16 residues. CDR3 bases: TGTGCCAGCAGCTTAGTTGGCGGGAGCGCATACAATGAGCAGTTCTTC. This codes for CASSLVGGSAYNEQFF. Together with reference TRBV11-2 and TRBJ2-1, the CDR3 gives the full variable domain: EAGVAQSPRYKIIEKRQSVAFWCNPISGHATLYWYQQILGQGPKLLIQFQNNGVVDDSQLPKDRFSAERLKGVDSTLKIQPAKLEDSAVYLCASSLVGGSAYNEQFFGPGTRLTVL.

The CDR3 spells CASSSRHGDEQFF. The CDR3 nucleotides are TGTGCCAGCAGCTCGAGACATGGGGATGAGCAGTTCTTC. The chain combines TRBV12-3 or TRBV12-4 with TRBJ2-1; no definite D call. This CDR3 has 13 amino acids. V lost 6 bases, J lost 8 bases, and 14 bases lay in between.

The chain has TRBV9 and TRBJ2-7, with TRBD1 as a possible D gene (6 bases). Germline V gene sequence: CDR1 SGDLS, CDR2 YYNGEE. The CDR3 consists of 14 residues. Trimming pared 4 bases from V and 5 bases from J, leaving 16 bases between. The chain's CDR3 is CASSLGGTWDEQYF. CDR3 DNA: TGTGCCAGCAGCCTTGGGGGCACTTGGGACGAGCAGTACTTC. The whole variable domain, filled in from reference TRBV9 and TRBJ2-7, reads DSGVTQTPKHLITATGQRVTLRCSPRSGDLSVYWYQQSLDQGLQFLIQYYNGEERAKGNILERFSAQQFPDLHSELNLSSLELGDSALYFCASSLGGTWDEQYFGPGTRLTVT.

The V call is TRBV5-1, the J call TRBJ2-5; D ambiguous. The CDR3 runs 17 residues. CDR1 and CDR2 (germline): SGHRS, YFSETQ. Trimming pared 1 base from V and 1 base from J, leaving 17 bases between. CDR3 nucleotide sequence: TGCGCCAGCAGCTTGTTGGAGCAGGCCCTTCGCCAAGAGACCCAGTACTTC. It is translated as CASSLLEQALRQETQYF. Complete variable domain (other parts from reference TRBV5-1 and TRBJ2-5): KAGVTQTPRYLIKTRGQQVTLSCSPISGHRSVSWYQQTPGQGLQFLFEYFSETQRNKGNFPGRFSGRQFSNSRSEMNVSTLELGDSALYLCASSLLEQALRQETQYFGPGTRLLVL.